This T cell receptor beta chain was identified in a study of blood T cells in healthy people across ages (dated by TCRdb to the mid-2010s). About the study as a whole: In model experiments, roughly one uniquely barcoded TCR beta cDNA molecule per two T cells was captured by template switching. To track age-related changes in TCR beta repertoire diversity, the study relied on deep sequencing normalized with unique cDNA molecular identifiers. The donors were divided into four age groups: young (average around 16 years), middle-aged (about 39), aged (around 59) and long-lived (around 87). The study analyzed two additional independent replicas of 1 million unique cDNA reads from the same blood draw for two donors, one aged 18 to 30 and one aged 80 or older. Here is what the overall study found, with its caveats: Donor CMV infection status was unknown, potentially confounding age-related changes in expanded clonotypes. Because profiling used bulk unsorted PBMCs, naive and antigen-experienced compartments could not be compared conclusively. The long-lived group showed more naive CD4+ T cells, fewer expanded clones and increased TCR diversity than the aged group, suggesting age selection. Estimates of total diversity based on one million sequenced T cells were regarded as lower bounds and as underestimates. The percentage of naive T cells measured by flow cytometry correlated strongly with observed TCR beta diversity. As age increased, observed TCR beta diversity per million T cells dropped in a roughly linear way, and a significant reduction was already evident by age around 41.

From the cysteine through the phenylalanine, the CDR3 covers 16 amino acids. Solely the CDR3 DNA is kept, with 48 bases framed from the first base. Systemically healthy Caucasian individuals from Russia, approximately 39 in total and aged about 6 to 100 years, were included as donors. Each donor gave about 9.7 milliliters of peripheral blood, drawn into EDTA-treated Vacutainer tubes. Ficoll-Paque density-gradient centrifugation was used to isolate PBMCs, with at least 6.5 million per sample. Trizol reagent was used to extract total RNA from PBMCs, with at least 5.5 micrograms per sample. The percentages of naive CD45RAhigh/CD27high T cells were determined by flow cytometry on a PBMC aliquot from every donor. Library prep was done by 5' RACE. The sequencer was an Illumina HiSeq 2500. A second PCR of about 6 to 11 cycles was run with a J-beta primer mix and a sample-barcoded 5' primer. Each TCR beta cDNA molecule received a unique molecular identifier from a template-switch 5' adaptor carrying 12 random nucleotides. Each sample yielded at least 3 million CDR3-containing paired-end reads. First-strand cDNA was synthesized from all RNA with the Mint cDNA synthesis kit, primed by a TRBC-specific oligonucleotide. Following uracil-DNA glycosylase treatment, a first 18-cycle PCR with universal primers M1SS and BC2_uni_R was performed on all cDNA. As for the original processing: Normalization of each sample was performed by random selection of 1 million high-quality reads, each carrying a distinct molecular identifier. Instead of being binned into consensus sequences, reads that shared molecular identifiers were thrown out. CDR3 identification, clonotype clustering and error correction used MiTCR with a Q25 quality threshold and the strictest error-elimination algorithm. A nonparametric unseen species model with Euler transformation was used to estimate a lower bound on total TCR beta diversity. TCRdb reran the public reads through fastp at Q25 and MiXCR, keeping productive beta chains. Rows are unified per CDR3 protein, each entry keeping the most common DNA and genes. The V and J calls and clone size come from TCRdb's table, not from the authors' own analysis. The sample table holds some 760,000 distinct CDR3 sequences, of which about 25% were seen once. Just under 9.5% of the sample rests with the top ten.

This clonotype was counted a few times. There is no known antigen for this receptor. No quality values exist for individual bases; no much larger clone is one base distant. The sample was also reused in another study, on T cells of mothers and their children. The second study also describes: Nine systemically healthy Caucasian individuals served as donors, namely three mothers together with their six children. cDNA synthesis consumed the entire amount of extracted RNA, loaded at about 1.6 ug RNA in each 15 ul reaction. Sample barcodes and 2-4 random nucleotides were added via the M1S primer in the second PCR. More than 8 million TCR beta CDR3 reads were obtained from each mother, and some 3 million reads were obtained from each child. In both related and unrelated pairs, thymic selection shapes the output of TCR recombination in a similar way, with inherited differences having only a minor effect. Related mother-child pairs always showed normalized repertoire overlap that was slightly higher than in unrelated mother-child pairs, though the difference was never significant. With a sensitivity of about 100 clones per million clonotypes, no persistent microchimeric T cell clones were detected. In the study, deep NGS was used to compare the TCR beta repertoires of mothers and children, and features distinguishing related mother-child pairs from unrelated individuals were sought. On average, the children were roughly 11 +/- 4 years old, while the mothers were about 40 +/- 4 years old. After adapters were ligated using NEBNext reagents, the libraries underwent 100+100 nt paired-end sequencing on an Illumina HiSeq 2000. Mother and child libraries were prepared a month apart and sequenced in separate runs to prevent cross-contamination. Between about 500,000 and 2,100,000 distinct TCR beta clonotypes were identified per donor. Naive TCR beta clonotypes were estimated from low-frequency clonotypes matched to each donor's FACS-determined naive share, without sorting.

The chain links TRBV21-1 with TRBJ2-5; whether TRBD1, the table's D call, matches the DNA was not checked. TRBV21-1 is an annotated pseudogene. The clonotype was recovered from a boy younger than 18 in good health. Sequences were obtained from blood. The CDR3 region reads CASTSMVADRAGTQYF. The nucleotide sequence reads TGTGCCAGCACTTCAATGGTGGCCGACCGGGCAGGGACCCAGTACTTC.